The rows below give T cell receptor beta chains drawn from one sample of a study of blood T cell repertoires in COVID-19. Profiling relied on immunoSEQ multiplex PCR, and the TCRdb table lists in-frame clones only, not all of them. The sample lists 250,000 to 300,000 clones, around 90% occurring once. The sequenced sample was PBMCs or T cells enriched from blood (not recorded which). The receptors were gathered from a woman aged 25 to 39 who had recovered from COVID-19. CDR3s include the opening cysteine and the closing phenylalanine or tryptophan. Each record gives: V gene, clone size, CDR3 length, J gene, D gene, CDR3 protein, CDR3 DNA. A D gene is named only where the DNA matches it firmly. Clone size is given for some rows only: seen once, a few or many times, or a class if the clone is expanded.

TRBV7-9	.	14	TRBJ2-7	TRBD1	CASSRGTGTYEQYF	TGTGCCAGCAGCCGCGGGACAGGGACCTACGAGCAGTACTTC
TRBV27	.	13	TRBJ1-2	.	CASSFNRDYGYTF	TGTGCCAGCAGTTTTAACAGGGACTATGGCTACACCTTC
TRBV30	.	12	TRBJ1-1	TRBD1	CAWSGQGTEAFF	TGTGCCTGGAGTGGACAGGGGACTGAAGCTTTCTTT
TRBV5-1	.	13	TRBJ1-3	.	CASKEGTGNTIYF	TGCGCCAGCAAGGAGGGGACTGGAAACACCATATATTTT
TRBV5-4	.	15	TRBJ2-1	TRBD2	CASSPAAGDNNEQFF	TGTGCCAGCAGCCCCGCAGCGGGAGATAACAATGAGCAGTTCTTC
TRBV5-1	.	14	TRBJ1-2	.	CASSSNRALDGYTF	TGCGCCAGCAGCTCAAACAGGGCCCTAGATGGCTACACCTTC
TRBV3-1/TRBV3-2	few	17	TRBJ1-4	TRBD1	CASSQDRDRADCEKLFF	TGTGCCAGCAGCCAAGATAGGGACAGGGCCGATTGTGAAAAACTGTTTTTT
TRBV7-9	.	11	TRBJ2-1	.	CASSQGREQFF	TGTGCCAGTTCCCAGGGTCGGGAGCAGTTCTTC
TRBV29-1	.	13	TRBJ1-1	TRBD1	CSVRQGIGTEAFF	TGCAGCGTAAGACAGGGGATTGGCACTGAAGCTTTCTTT
TRBV29-1	.	13	TRBJ1-2	TRBD1	CSVWDSDNYGYTF	TGCAGCGTTTGGGACAGCGATAACTATGGCTACACCTTC
TRBV28	.	15	TRBJ1-2	TRBD1	CASSLSPSDRDGYTF	TGTGCCAGCAGTTTAAGCCCCAGCGACAGGGATGGCTACACCTTC
TRBV27	.	18	TRBJ2-2	TRBD1	CASSSSHRTGVNTGELFF	TGTGCCAGCAGTTCAAGCCACCGGACAGGGGTGAACACCGGGGAGCTGTTTTTT
TRBV5-1	once	15	TRBJ2-5	.	CASSLEGSSQETQYF	TGCGCCAGCAGCTTGGAAGGTAGCTCCCAAGAGACCCAGTACTTC
TRBV11-2	.	15	TRBJ2-1	.	CASSLGGRDYNEQFF	TGTGCCAGCAGCTTAGGAGGCAGGGACTACAATGAGCAGTTCTTC
TRBV11-2	few	15	TRBJ1-2	.	CASSLAWGANYGYTF	TGTGCCAGCAGCCTCGCCTGGGGCGCCAACTATGGCTACACCTTC
TRBV11-1	.	15	TRBJ1-1	TRBD1	CASSDPTGEVTEAFF	TGTGCCAGCAGCGACCCAACAGGGGAAGTAACTGAAGCTTTCTTT
TRBV19	few	15	TRBJ2-1	TRBD1	CASSIGDRGYNEQFF	TGTGCCAGTAGTATTGGGGACAGGGGATACAATGAGCAGTTCTTC
TRBV6-5	once	12	TRBJ2-7	.	CASSLGGYEQYF	TGTGCCAGCAGTCTCGGCGGCTACGAGCAGTACTTC
TRBV5-1	.	15	TRBJ2-1	TRBD2	CASAGTRASYNEQFF	TGCGCCAGCGCCGGGACTAGGGCCAGTTACAATGAGCAGTTCTTC
TRBV20-1	.	11	TRBJ2-7	.	CSARAVYEQYF	TGCAGTGCTAGAGCGGTTTACGAGCAGTACTTC
TRBV7-2	.	17	TRBJ1-2	TRBD1	CASSLPGTGVPNYGYTF	TGTGCCAGCAGCTTACCGGGGACAGGGGTCCCAAACTATGGCTACACCTTC
TRBV21-1	.	22	TRBJ1-1	.	CASSKGRGRYRQGHFANTEAFF	TGTGCCAGCAGCAAAGGACGGGGAAGGTATAGACAGGGGCACTTTGCGAACACTGAAGCTTTCTTT
TRBV6-5	.	14	TRBJ2-5	TRBD2	CASNLLADKETQYF	TGTGCCAGCAATCTACTAGCGGACAAAGAGACCCAGTACTTC
TRBV7-6	once	16	TRBJ1-6	.	CASSLGKSSYNSPLHF	TGTGCCAGCAGCTTGGGCAAAAGCTCCTATAATTCACCCCTCCACTTT
TRBV9	once	16	TRBJ2-7	.	CASSVGLGQLTNEQYF	TGTGCCAGCAGCGTAGGGCTAGGTCAACTTACGAACGAGCAGTACTTC
TRBV6-5	.	14	TRBJ2-1	TRBD1	CASRRTGTGNEQFF	TGTGCCAGCAGAAGAACCGGGACAGGGAATGAGCAGTTCTTC
TRBV19	.	15	TRBJ2-5	.	CASSIKQPGGQTQYF	TGTGCCAGTAGTATAAAACAGCCAGGTGGGCAGACCCAGTACTTC
TRBV3-1/TRBV3-2	.	16	TRBJ2-5	TRBD1	CASSPGTGPGQETQYF	TGTGCCAGCAGCCCCGGGACAGGGCCCGGGCAAGAGACCCAGTACTTC
TRBV4-3	.	14	TRBJ2-2	.	CASSRDSNTGELFF	TGCGCCAGCAGCCGAGACTCGAACACCGGGGAGCTGTTTTTT
TRBV6-4	.	14	TRBJ2-2	.	CASSDRDSTGELFF	TGTGCCAGCAGTGACCGGGACTCAACCGGGGAGCTGTTTTTT